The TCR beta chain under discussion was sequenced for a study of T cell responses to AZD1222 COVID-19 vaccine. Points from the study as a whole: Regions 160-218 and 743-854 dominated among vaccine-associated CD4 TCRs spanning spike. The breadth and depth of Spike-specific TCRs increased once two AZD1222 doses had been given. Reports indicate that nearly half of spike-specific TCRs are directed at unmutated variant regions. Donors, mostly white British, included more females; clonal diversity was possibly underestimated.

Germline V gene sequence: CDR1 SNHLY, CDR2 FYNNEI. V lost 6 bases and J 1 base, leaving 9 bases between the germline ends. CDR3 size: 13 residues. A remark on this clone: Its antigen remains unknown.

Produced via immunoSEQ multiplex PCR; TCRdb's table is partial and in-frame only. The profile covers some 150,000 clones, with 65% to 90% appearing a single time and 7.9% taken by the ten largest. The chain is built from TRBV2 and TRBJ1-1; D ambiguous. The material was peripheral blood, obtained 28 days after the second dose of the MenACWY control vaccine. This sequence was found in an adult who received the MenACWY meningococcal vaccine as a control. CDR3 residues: CASRVGPNTEAFF. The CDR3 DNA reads TGTGCCAGCAGGGTAGGACCGAACACTGAAGCTTTCTTT.